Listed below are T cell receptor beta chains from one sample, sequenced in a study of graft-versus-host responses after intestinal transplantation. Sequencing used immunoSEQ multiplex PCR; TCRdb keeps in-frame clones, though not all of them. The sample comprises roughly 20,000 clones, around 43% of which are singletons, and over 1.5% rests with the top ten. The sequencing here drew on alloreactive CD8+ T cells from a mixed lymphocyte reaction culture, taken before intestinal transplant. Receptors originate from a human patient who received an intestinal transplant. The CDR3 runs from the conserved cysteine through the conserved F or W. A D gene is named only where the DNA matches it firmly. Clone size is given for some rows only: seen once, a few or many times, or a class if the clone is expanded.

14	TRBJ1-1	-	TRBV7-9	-	TGTGCCAGCAACCCAATCTGGACAGAAACTGAAGCTTTCTTT	CASNPIWTETEAFF
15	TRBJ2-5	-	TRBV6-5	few	TGTGCCAGCAGTTACGGAGGCAGTTGGGGAGAGACCCAGTACTTC	CASSYGGSWGETQYF
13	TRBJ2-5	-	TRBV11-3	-	TGTGCCAGCAGCTTACATAATTGGGAGACCCAGTACTTC	CASSLHNWETQYF
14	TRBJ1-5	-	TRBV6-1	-	TGTGCCACCAGACCGTTCTATAGCAATCAGCCCCAGCATTTT	CATRPFYSNQPQHF
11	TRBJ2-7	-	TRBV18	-	TGTGCCAGCTCACCATTGGACGAGCAGTACTTC	CASSPLDEQYF
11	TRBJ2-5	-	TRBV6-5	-	TGTGCCAGCAGCAACACAAAGACCCAGTACTTC	CASSNTKTQYF
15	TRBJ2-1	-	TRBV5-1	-	TGCGCCAGCAGCCAGCGAGTAGGGGCCTACAATGAGCAGTTCTTC	CASSQRVGAYNEQFF
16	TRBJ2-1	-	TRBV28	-	TGTGCCAGCAGTCGAATCCGTGCTGGAAGCTACAATGAGCAGTTCTTC	CASSRIRAGSYNEQFF
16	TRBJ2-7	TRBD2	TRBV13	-	TGTGCCAGCAGCCCCCCGGTAGCGGGGGGGGTCTACGAGCAGTACTTC	CASSPPVAGGVYEQYF
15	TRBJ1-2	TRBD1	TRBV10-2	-	TGCGCCAGCACCGGACAGGGGGCATCGCTCTATGGCTACACCTTC	CASTGQGASLYGYTF
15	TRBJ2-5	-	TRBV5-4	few	TGTGCCAGCAGCCCGCTCGGCGCTCAGGGGGAGACCCAGTACTTC	CASSPLGAQGETQYF
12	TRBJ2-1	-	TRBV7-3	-	TGTGCCAGCATCATGGGGGGAGGTGAGCAGTTCTTC	CASIMGGGEQFF
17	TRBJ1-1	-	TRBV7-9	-	TGTGCCAGCAGCTCGACCACGGAAGGGTGGCGGAACACTGAAGCTTTCTTT	CASSSTTEGWRNTEAFF
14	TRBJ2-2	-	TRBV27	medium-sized	TGTGCCAGCAGGGGGACCCGGAACACCGGGGAGCTGTTTTTT	CASRGTRNTGELFF
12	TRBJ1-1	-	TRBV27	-	TGTGCCAGCAGTCCCACCATAGGCGAAGCTTTCTTT	CASSPTIGEAFF
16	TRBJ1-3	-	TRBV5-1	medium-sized	TGCGCCAGCAGCTTGACTACAGGGTTAAGTGGAAACACCATATATTTT	CASSLTTGLSGNTIYF
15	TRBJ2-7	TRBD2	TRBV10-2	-	TGCGCCAGCAGTGAGAGTAGCGGGGGGTCCTACGAGCAGTACTTC	CASSESSGGSYEQYF
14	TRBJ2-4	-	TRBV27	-	TGTGCCAGCAGTCCAGGACTAGCCAAAAACATTCAGTACTTC	CASSPGLAKNIQYF
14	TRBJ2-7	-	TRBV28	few	TGTGCCAGCAGAGACAGTTATGAAACCTACGAGCAGTACTTC	CASRDSYETYEQYF
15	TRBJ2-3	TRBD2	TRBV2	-	TGTGCCAGCAGTGAATTGGGACTAGCGACTGATACGCAGTATTTT	CASSELGLATDTQYF
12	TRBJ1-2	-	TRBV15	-	TGTGCCACCAGCAGCTCCTTCGGGGGCTACACCTTC	CATSSSFGGYTF
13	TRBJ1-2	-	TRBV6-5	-	TGTGCCAGCACTTGGGGGTTTGGCTATGGCTACACCTTC	CASTWGFGYGYTF
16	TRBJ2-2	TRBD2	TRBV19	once	TGTGCCAGTAGTATATTCGGGACTAGCATGCCCGGGGAGCTGTTTTTT	CASSIFGTSMPGELFF
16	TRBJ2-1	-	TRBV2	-	TGTGCCAGCAGTGAAGCGCCGCAGAGCTCCTACAATGAGCAGTTCTTC	CASSEAPQSSYNEQFF
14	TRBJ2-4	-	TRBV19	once	TGTGCCAGCACCTTAGGGTTAGCCAAAAACATTCAGTACTTC	CASTLGLAKNIQYF
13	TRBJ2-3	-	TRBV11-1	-	TGTGCCAGCACCAAAACCCCCACAGATACGCAGTATTTT	CASTKTPTDTQYF
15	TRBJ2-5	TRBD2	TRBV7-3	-	TGTGCCAGCAGCTTTGGGAGCGGGGCGTCGGAGACCCAGTACTTC	CASSFGSGASETQYF
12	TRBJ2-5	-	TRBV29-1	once	TGCAGCGTTGAAGCCAGCCAAGAGACCCAGTACTTC	CSVEASQETQYF
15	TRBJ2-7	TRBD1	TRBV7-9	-	TGTGCCAGCAGCCAAACGACAGGGTCGGCCTACGAGCAGTACTTC	CASSQTTGSAYEQYF
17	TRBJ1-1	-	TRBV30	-	TGTGCCTGGAGAGACGTGCCCCCGGGGCCAATATACACTGAAGCTTTCTTT	CAWRDVPPGPIYTEAFF
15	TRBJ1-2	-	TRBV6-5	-	TGTGCCAGCAGTTACTCCTGGGACCGGGGCTATGGCTACACCTTC	CASSYSWDRGYGYTF
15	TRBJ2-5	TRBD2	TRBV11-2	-	TGTGCCAGCAGCCGGGGGACTAGCGGCCAAGAGACCCAGTACTTC	CASSRGTSGQETQYF
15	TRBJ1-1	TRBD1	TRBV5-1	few	TGCGCCAGCAGCCTGGACAGGGGGCTGATCACTGAAGCTTTCTTT	CASSLDRGLITEAFF
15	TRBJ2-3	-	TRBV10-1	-	TGCGCCAGCAGTGATTCCGGGACCTACACAGATACGCAGTATTTT	CASSDSGTYTDTQYF
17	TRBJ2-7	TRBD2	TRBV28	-	TGTGCCAGCAGTATACGCCTAGCGGGAGTTAGGGCCTACGAGCAGTACTTC	CASSIRLAGVRAYEQYF
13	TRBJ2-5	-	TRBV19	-	TGTGCCAACGGCAGGCAGGGTGGGGAGACCCAGTACTTC	CANGRQGGETQYF
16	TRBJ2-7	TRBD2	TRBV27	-	TGTGCCAGCAGTTTAACCGGGACTATCTTCTCCTACGAGCAGTACTTC	CASSLTGTIFSYEQYF
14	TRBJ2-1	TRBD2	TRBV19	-	TGTGCCAGTAGTGTCGGGACTAACTACAATGAGCAGTTCTTC	CASSVGTNYNEQFF
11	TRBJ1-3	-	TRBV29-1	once	TGCAGCGTTGAACCCTTAAACACCATATATTTT	CSVEPLNTIYF
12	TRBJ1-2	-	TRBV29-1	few	TGCAGCGTTGAAGGGCCCGCCAATGGCTACACCTTC	CSVEGPANGYTF
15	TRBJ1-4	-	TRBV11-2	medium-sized	TGTGCCAGCAGCTTAGTAACAGGACCGGGGGAAAAACTGTTTTTT	CASSLVTGPGEKLFF
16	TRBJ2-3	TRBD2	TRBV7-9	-	TGTGCCAGCAGACCATCGGGCGGGAGGGGATCAGATACGCAGTATTTT	CASRPSGGRGSDTQYF
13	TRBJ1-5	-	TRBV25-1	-	TGTGCCAGCAGTGAATATGGAGGCCAGCCCCAGCATTTT	CASSEYGGQPQHF
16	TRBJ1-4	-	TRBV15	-	TGTGCCACCAGCAGAGATCGGTCCCAGGGCGGTGAAAAACTGTTTTTT	CATSRDRSQGGEKLFF